Listed here are 21 T cell receptor beta chains from one sample, sequenced in a study of T cell responses to AZD1222 COVID-19 vaccine (dated by TCRdb to the early 2020s). The library came from the immunoSEQ multiplex PCR assay. TCRdb's version of the immuneACCESS table is confined to in-frame rearrangements and falls short of the full clone set. An unresolved V gene accounts for under half of the shortfall where checked; the remainder is of unknown origin. This sample gives around 99,000 clones in total; about 90% of them show up just once. The top ten clonotypes cover 4.5% to 5.5% of the sample. The meaning of the sample's time point label: baseline before first vaccination. Sequencing was performed on peripheral blood, taken on day 0 of AZD1222 vaccination. Every receptor here comes from an adult in good health.

The chain employs TRBV28 and TRBJ2-2; 13 nucleotides match TRBD2. Trimming removed 3 bases from V and 1 base from J; junction bases left unmatched: 11. Germline V gives CDR1 MDHEN, CDR2 SYDVKM. The length of the CDR3 is 20 residues. CDR3 sequence reads: CASSFPPWTSGRRNTGELFF. CDR3 bases: TGTGCCAGCAGTTTCCCTCCTTGGACTAGCGGGAGAAGGAACACCGGGGAGCTGTTTTTT.

The rearrangement joins TRBV27 to TRBJ1-5; the D gene is possibly TRBD1 (6 bases). CDR3 size: 15 residues. V was pared by 2 bases and J by 9 bases, with 17 bases between. Per germline, CDR1 MNHEY and CDR2 SMNVEV (reference sequence). The CDR3 region is CASSLRPKGGPPQHF. CDR3 DNA: TGTGCCAGCAGTTTAAGACCAAAGGGGGGGCCGCCCCAGCATTTT.

This chain joins TRBV11-2 and TRBJ2-7; D is tentatively TRBD1 or TRBD2 (5 bases each). This CDR3 has 12 amino acids. Germline CDR1 reads SGHAT; CDR2 reads FQNNGV. Trimming removed 5 bases from V and 3 bases from J, with 8 bases in between. CDR3 loop: CASSPRGYEQYF. The CDR3 DNA reads as TGTGCCAGCAGCCCGAGGGGCTACGAGCAGTACTTC.

The chain is built from TRBV28 and TRBJ2-1; TRBD2 might be the D (6 bases). The CDR3 has 14 residues. V dropped 5 bases and J dropped 3 bases, with 11 bases sitting between them. CDR1 MDHEN and CDR2 SYDVKM come from the germline V gene. CDR3 sequence: CASSNGGNYNEQFF. The CDR3 DNA reads as TGTGCCAGCAGTAATGGCGGGAACTACAATGAGCAGTTCTTC.

In its sample, this clone was seen once. V is TRBV5-4 and J is TRBJ1-5, with 9 bases aligning to TRBD1. The CDR3 has 17 residues. Germline V lookup: CDR1 SGHNT, CDR2 YYREEE (reference sequence). V trimming: 1 base; J trimming: 3 bases; junction bases outside the gene matches: 8. CDR3 region: CASSLYATGGVNQPQHF. The CDR3 bases are TGTGCCAGCAGCTTGTATGCAACAGGGGGCGTCAATCAGCCCCAGCATTTT.

This sequence joins TRBV2 and TRBJ1-2; D is possibly TRBD1 (6 bases). V was cut by 7 bases and J by 8 bases, with 20 bases left in between. This CDR3 is 14 amino acids long. Germline-derived CDR1 and CDR2 are SNHLY and FYNNEI. DNA for the CDR3: TGTGCCAGCAATAAAGGGACAAGGATGGGCGGCTACACCTTC. Protein: CASNKGTRMGGYTF.

This sequence joins TRBV9 and TRBJ1-3; D remains unclear. The CDR3 contains 12 residues. Per the germline V gene, CDR1 is SGDLS and CDR2 is YYNGEE. Trimming shortened V by 0 bases and J by 9 bases, and 7 bases separated the two germline ends. CDR3 DNA: TGTGCCAGCAGCGTAGAGACGGGCACCATATATTTT. Translating it yields CASSVETGTIYF.

This chain connects TRBV19 to TRBJ2-1; 9 bases are shared with TRBD2. V lost 8 bases and J lost 5; bases outside the gene matches: 16. The CDR3 totals 17 residues. Germline CDR1 LNHDA, CDR2 SQIVND (reference sequence). The CDR3 sequence: CASRPDLAGVGDNEQFF. The DNA of the CDR3 is TGTGCCAGTCGACCAGACTTAGCGGGAGTCGGGGACAATGAGCAGTTCTTC.

V is TRBV7-8 and J is TRBJ1-3, with D perhaps matching TRBD1 (5 bases). Trimming stripped 2 bases from V and 0 bases from J, with 11 bases between. The CDR3 is made up of 16 amino acids. Germline CDR1 and CDR2: SGHVS and FQNEAQ. DNA of the CDR3: TGTGCCAGCAGCTTACGGCGAACAGGCTCTGGAAACACCATATATTTT. Protein product: CASSLRRTGSGNTIYF.

The J gene is TRBJ2-7, the V gene TRBV10-2, with D possibly TRBD1 on 6 matching bases. Germline loops: CDR1 WSHSY, CDR2 SAAADI. This CDR3 comprises 15 residues. The V and J ends lost 4 bases and 5 bases respectively, with 18 bases between them. CDR3 in DNA: TGCGCCAGCAGTGCCCCGGGACAAGGCCGCCACGAGCAGTACTTC. Its translation is CASSAPGQGRHEQYF.

V usage is TRBV6-2 or TRBV6-3 and J usage is TRBJ2-2; 8 bases map to TRBD2. This CDR3 region has 15 residues. Germline V CDR1 and CDR2: MNHEY, SVGEGT. The trim removed 3 bases at V and 4 bases at J, leaving 4 bases unmatched. DNA for the CDR3: TGTGCCAGCAGTTATAGCGGGGAATCCACCGGGGAGCTGTTTTTT. Residues: CASSYSGESTGELFF.

V usage is TRBV12-2 and J usage is TRBJ2-7; TRBD2 reflects the table's D call only, with no check against the DNA. TRBV12-2 is deemed a pseudogene. The CDR3 has 18 amino acids. CDR3 DNA sequence: TGTGCAAGTCGCTTTCTAGGACTAGCGGGAGGGCCGTTACGGGAGCAGTACTTC. Amino acids: CASRFLGLAGGPLREQYF.

The chain links TRBV28 to TRBJ1-3, with 7 nucleotides matching TRBD1. V was clipped by 11 bases and J by 3 bases; unmatched bases: 13. The CDR3 runs 15 residues. Germline V gene sequence: CDR1 MDHEN, CDR2 SYDVKM. CDR3 protein: CAHSKAGGFGNTIYF. The CDR3 DNA follows: TGTGCCCACTCTAAGGCAGGGGGGTTTGGAAACACCATATATTTT.

This clone is a singleton in its sample. The chain carries TRBV28 and TRBJ1-2; TRBD1 might be the D (5 bases). V was cut by 7 bases and J by 4 bases, with 13 bases left in between. Germline CDR1 reads MDHEN; CDR2 reads SYDVKM. The CDR3 covers 13 residues. CDR3 sequence reads: CASTLGRSYGYTF. The CDR3 DNA follows: TGTGCCAGCACGCTGGGACGGAGCTATGGCTACACCTTC.

CDR3 in amino acids: CASSPPVGTSSYNEQFF. CDR3 DNA: TGTGCCAGCAGTCCCCCAGTAGGCACGAGCTCCTACAATGAGCAGTTCTTC. This chain connects TRBV28 to TRBJ2-1, with D hard to call. The germline V and J ends were trimmed by 5 bases and 0 bases, with 17 bases remaining between them. The CDR3 consists of 17 residues. CDR1 is MDHEN, CDR2 SYDVKM, per germline.

V gene TRBV7-8 combines with J gene TRBJ1-4; 8 bases are shared with TRBD1. The V and J ends lost 4 bases and 0 bases, in that order; junction bases with no gene match: 1. The germline CDR1 and CDR2 sequences are SGHVS and FQNEAQ. The CDR3 contains 15 residues. Written as DNA, the CDR3 is TGTGCCAGCAGCTGGGGACAGGCAACTAATGAAAAACTGTTTTTT. Translated, it gives CASSWGQATNEKLFF.

Written as DNA, the CDR3 is TGTGCCAGCTCACCTGGTTCCACCGGGGAGCTGTTTTTT. Protein: CASSPGSTGELFF. V and J are TRBV18 and TRBJ2-2; no definite D call. The V gene's germline CDR1 is KGHSH and CDR2 LQKENI. V was cut by 3 bases and J by 4 bases, with 6 bases left in between. The CDR3 runs to 13 residues.

The chain combines TRBV7-3 with TRBJ1-6; 8 nucleotides match TRBD1. This CDR3 spans 14 amino acids. With 5 bases clipped from V and 10 bases from J, the junction kept 7 bases outside the gene matches. Germline V gene data show CDR1 as SGHTA and CDR2 as FQGTGA. In DNA form, the CDR3 reads TGTGCCAGCAGCACCGGGACAGGTGGCTCACCCCTCCACTTT. Translation gives CASSTGTGGSPLHF. The variable domain in full, with the rest retrieved from reference TRBV7-3 and TRBJ1-6, is GAGVSQTPSNKVTEKGKYVELRCDPISGHTALYWYRQSLGQGPEFLIYFQGTGAADDSGLPNDRFFAVRPEGSVSTLKIQRTERGDSAVYLCASSTGTGGSPLHFGNGTRLTVT.

The chain couples TRBV13 to TRBJ2-3; D may be TRBD1 (5 bases). Germline CDR1 reads PRHDT; CDR2 reads FYEKMQ (reference sequence). The ends were cut back, 3 bases at V and 5 bases at J, with 12 bases in the middle. This CDR3 is 14 amino acids long. DNA of the CDR3: TGTGCCAGCAGCTTGGGGCGGCAGCGAGATACGCAGTATTTT. It is translated as CASSLGRQRDTQYF.

The chain couples TRBV19 to TRBJ2-2; 7 positions agree with TRBD1. J gave up 2 bases and V 4 bases, and 1 base lay outside the gene matches. The germline V gene encodes CDR1 LNHDA and CDR2 SQIVND (reference sequence). The CDR3 runs to 14 residues. The CDR3 region has the DNA TGTGCCAGTAGTAACAGGGGAAACACCGGGGAGCTGTTTTTT. Translated, it gives CASSNRGNTGELFF. The complete variable domain, with remaining parts taken from reference TRBV19 and TRBJ2-2, reads DGGITQSPKYLFRKEGQNVTLSCEQNLNHDAMYWYRQDPGQGLRLIYYSQIVNDFQKGDIAEGYSVSREKKESFPLTVTSAQKNPTAFYLCASSNRGNTGELFFGEGSRLTVL.

CDR3 residues: CASSRTHTTNEKLFF. CDR3 DNA sequence: TGCGCCAGCAGCCGGACACATACCACTAATGAAAAACTGTTTTTT. This sequence joins TRBV4-3 and TRBJ1-4; D possibly corresponds to TRBD1 (5 bases). The CDR3 consists of 15 residues. Per germline, CDR1 LGHNA and CDR2 YSLEER. Trimming removed 4 bases at V and 2 bases at J, with 11 bases between.